The rows below give T cell receptor beta chains drawn from one sample of a study of blood T cell repertoires in COVID-19. TCRdb keeps only in-frame clones here, not all; method: immunoSEQ multiplex PCR. The sample contains about 55,000 clones, 65% to 85% of which appear only once. Sample: peripheral blood. These receptors came from a man at least 80 years old with COVID-19, enrolled during active disease. Each CDR3 is given with its conserved first and last residue. A D gene is named only where the DNA matches it firmly. Rows give clone size only sometimes, using once, few, many, or a class for an expanded clone.

TRBJ2-7 NA TRBV19 NA TGTGCCAGTAGTATACGTGGTGCGGGGAACGAGCAGTACTTC CASSIRGAGNEQYF
TRBJ2-1 NA TRBV19 NA TGTGCCAGTAGAAACATTAGACACCAAATGGGCTACAATGAGCAGTTCTTC CASRNIRHQMGYNEQFF
TRBJ1-1 TRBD1 TRBV9 NA TGTGCCAGCAGCGCCGGACAGGGGGCGAGGACTGAAGCTTTCTTT CASSAGQGARTEAFF
TRBJ2-1 NA TRBV4-3 NA TGCGCCAGCAGCCAAGATCTCGCTAGCGACAATGAGCAGTTCTTC CASSQDLASDNEQFF
TRBJ1-1 TRBD1 TRBV5-1 once TGCGCCAGCAGCTTTCGACAGGGCGACACTGAAGCTTTCTTT CASSFRQGDTEAFF
TRBJ2-5 TRBD1 TRBV9 NA TGTGCCAGCAGCGTATCTTCAGGGGGACAGGGATTAAGGGGGACCCAGTACTTC CASSVSSGGQGLRGTQYF
TRBJ2-4 NA TRBV6-5 NA TGTGCCAGCAGATCACGGGACATTCAGTACTTC CASRSRDIQYF
TRBJ1-2 TRBD1 TRBV7-3 few TGTGCCAGCAGCCCGACAGGGGGAGATGGCTACACCTTC CASSPTGGDGYTF
TRBJ2-3 TRBD1 TRBV28 NA TGTGCCAGCAGATATAACAGGGGGTCAGATACGCAGTATTTT CASRYNRGSDTQYF
TRBJ2-5 NA TRBV7-2 NA TGTGCCAGCAGCTCGAGGAGGGTTCAAGAGACCCAGTACTTC CASSSRRVQETQYF
TRBJ2-1 NA TRBV5-5 NA TGTGCCAGCAGCTTGTTAGGTGGCAGGCCATTCTCCTACAATGAGCAGTTCTTC CASSLLGGRPFSYNEQFF
TRBJ2-5 TRBD1 TRBV5-1 NA TGCGCCAGCAGCCGGGACAGGGGAGGTCAAGAGACCCAGTACTTC CASSRDRGGQETQYF
TRBJ2-1 TRBD2 TRBV19 NA TGTGCCAGTAGTTTGGGGGAGGGGTACAATGAGCAGTTCTTC CASSLGEGYNEQFF
TRBJ2-2 TRBD2 TRBV11-2 NA TGTGCCAGCAGCTTAGAGCTAGCGGGGTTGAACACCGGGGAGCTGTTTTTT CASSLELAGLNTGELFF
TRBJ2-2 NA TRBV7-9 NA TGTGCCAGCAGCCTCCCCGTGGGGGAGCTGTTTTTT CASSLPVGELFF
TRBJ1-5 NA TRBV7-8 NA TGTGCCAGCAGCTCCCACGGACTGAATAGCAATCAGCCCCAGCATTTT CASSSHGLNSNQPQHF
TRBJ1-6 NA TRBV3-1/TRBV3-2 NA TGTGCCAGCAGTATCGACAGCTCCTATAATTCACCCCTCCACTTT CASSIDSSYNSPLHF